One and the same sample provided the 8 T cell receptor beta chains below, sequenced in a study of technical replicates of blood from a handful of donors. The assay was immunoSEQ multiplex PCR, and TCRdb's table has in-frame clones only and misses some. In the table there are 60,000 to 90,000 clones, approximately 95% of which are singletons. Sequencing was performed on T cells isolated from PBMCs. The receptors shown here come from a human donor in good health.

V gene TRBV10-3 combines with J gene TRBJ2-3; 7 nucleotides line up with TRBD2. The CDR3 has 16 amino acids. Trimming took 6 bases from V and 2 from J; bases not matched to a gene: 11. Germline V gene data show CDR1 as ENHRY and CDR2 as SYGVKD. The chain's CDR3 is CAISSSTSSHTDTQYF. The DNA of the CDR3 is TGTGCCATCAGCTCTTCGACTAGCAGCCACACAGATACGCAGTATTTT.

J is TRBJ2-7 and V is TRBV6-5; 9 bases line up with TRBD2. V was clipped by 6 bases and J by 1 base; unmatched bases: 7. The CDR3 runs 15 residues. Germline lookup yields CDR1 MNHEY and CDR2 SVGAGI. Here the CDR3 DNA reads TGTGCCAGCAGCCACGGGCGGGGGGGGTCCTACGAGCAGTACTTC. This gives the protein CASSHGRGGSYEQYF.

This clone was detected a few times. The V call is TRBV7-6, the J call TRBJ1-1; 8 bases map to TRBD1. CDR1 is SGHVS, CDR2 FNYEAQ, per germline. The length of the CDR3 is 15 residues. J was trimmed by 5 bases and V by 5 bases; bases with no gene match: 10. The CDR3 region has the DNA TGTGCCAGCAGCCCAGAGAGGACAGGGCGGACTGAAGCTTTCTTT. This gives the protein CASSPERTGRTEAFF.

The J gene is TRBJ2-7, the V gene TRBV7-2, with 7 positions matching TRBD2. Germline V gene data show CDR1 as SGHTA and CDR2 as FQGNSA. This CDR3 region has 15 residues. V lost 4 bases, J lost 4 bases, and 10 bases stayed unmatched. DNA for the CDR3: TGTGCCAGCAGCTACCACCAAGCGGGGCCATACGAGCAGTACTTC. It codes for CASSYHQAGPYEQYF.

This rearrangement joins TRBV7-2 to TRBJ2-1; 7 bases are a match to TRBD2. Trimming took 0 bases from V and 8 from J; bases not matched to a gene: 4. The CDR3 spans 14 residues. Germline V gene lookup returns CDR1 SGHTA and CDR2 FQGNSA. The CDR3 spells CASSLANSGYEQFF. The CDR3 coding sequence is TGTGCCAGCAGCTTAGCAAATAGCGGGTATGAGCAGTTCTTC.

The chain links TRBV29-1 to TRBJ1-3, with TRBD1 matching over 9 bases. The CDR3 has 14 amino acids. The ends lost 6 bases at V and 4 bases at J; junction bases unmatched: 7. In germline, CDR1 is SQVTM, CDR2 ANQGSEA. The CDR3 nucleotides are TGCAGCGTCGGGACAGGGTCGCCGGGAAACACCATATATTTT. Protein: CSVGTGSPGNTIYF.

CDR3 region: CASIESGQRNTGELFF. The DNA of the CDR3 is TGTGCCAGTATAGAGTCGGGACAGAGAAACACCGGGGAGCTGTTTTTT. The chain links TRBV19 to TRBJ2-2; 7 bases align to TRBD1. With 7 bases clipped from V and 2 bases from J, the junction kept 10 bases outside the gene matches. CDR3 length equals 16 residues. CDR1 LNHDA and CDR2 SQIVND come from the germline V gene (reference sequence).

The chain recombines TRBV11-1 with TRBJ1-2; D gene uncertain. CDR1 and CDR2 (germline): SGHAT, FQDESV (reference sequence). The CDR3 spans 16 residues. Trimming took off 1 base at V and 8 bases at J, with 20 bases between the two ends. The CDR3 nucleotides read TGTGCCAGCAGCTTAGAAAGGGCCCCCTCCGAGCGGGGCTACACCTTC. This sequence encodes CASSLERAPSERGYTF.